The clone carrying this T cell receptor (beta chain) was seen once. Its target is unknown. Sequencing of TCR beta was carried out in blood CD8+ and CD4+ T cells. The data derive from a study of CD8 T cells in Susac syndrome. V was trimmed by 1 base and J by 2 bases, leaving 8 bases between them. Germline V gives CDR1 SNHLY, CDR2 FYNNEI. The CDR3 is made up of 15 amino acids. Study results and limitations: As the study acknowledged, the number of individuals who were part of its TCR sequencing and HLA analysis was relatively small.

After extraction with the RNeasy kit, about 0.5 to 1 ug of the RNA was reverse transcribed using random hexamers. The TCR beta CDR3 was amplified by immunoSEQ multiplex PCR across 54 Vbeta, 13 Jbeta. TCRdb passed the immunoSEQ multiplex PCR reads through MiXCR, listing each CDR3 protein once. Among more than 150,000 distinct CDR3 sequences listed, approximately 95% were seen once. The genes are TRBV2 and TRBJ2-2; D gene uncertain. Sequencing was carried out using CD4+ T cells from PBMCs. This sequence was found in a human donor with Susac syndrome. As DNA, the CDR3 is TGTGCCAGCAGTGAAGTGAGAGCCAACACCGGGGAGCTGTTTTTT. It codes for CASSEVRANTGELFF.